The rows below give T cell receptor beta chains drawn from one sample of a study of T cells after yellow fever vaccination. TCRdb fed the 5' RACE reads into MiXCR, producing one record per CDR3 protein. Of under 600,000 distinct CDR3 sequences listed, 21% were seen once; the top ten hold 16%. Specimen: PBMCs, collected 21 days after the first yellow fever vaccination. The receptors here all came from a man between 18 and 35 years old who received the YFV17D yellow fever vaccine. CDR3s include the opening cysteine and the closing phenylalanine or tryptophan. The order of the fields is clone size, V gene, D gene, CDR3 protein. A D gene is named only where the DNA matches it firmly. Not every row has a clone size; where given, it reads once, few, many or a size class.

clone size: .; V gene: TRBV4-1; D gene: TRBD2; CDR3 protein: CASSQDPRGGINEQFF
clone size: few; V gene: TRBV6-1; D gene: TRBD1; CDR3 protein: CASSEGGTGWSTEAFF
clone size: few; V gene: TRBV7-2; D gene: .; CDR3 protein: CASSLFSGVQETQYF
clone size: few; V gene: TRBV7-2; D gene: .; CDR3 protein: CASTLRGGETDTQYF
clone size: .; V gene: TRBV12-3/TRBV12-4; D gene: .; CDR3 protein: CASSLLSITDTQYF
clone size: few; V gene: TRBV4-2; D gene: .; CDR3 protein: CASSQAWAPKETQYF
clone size: few; V gene: TRBV3-1; D gene: TRBD1; CDR3 protein: CASSQENKGAIGELFF
clone size: .; V gene: TRBV27; D gene: TRBD1; CDR3 protein: CASSFRDRVFNEQFF
clone size: few; V gene: TRBV9; D gene: .; CDR3 protein: CASSVNYGYTF
clone size: .; V gene: TRBV28; D gene: .; CDR3 protein: CASSFRKGVAQYF
clone size: few; V gene: TRBV4-2; D gene: TRBD1; CDR3 protein: CASSFRTGGDGYTF
clone size: .; V gene: TRBV7-8; D gene: .; CDR3 protein: CASSLGRLVSNQPQHF
clone size: .; V gene: TRBV4-3; D gene: .; CDR3 protein: CASSQHRQPTDTQYF
clone size: .; V gene: TRBV5-6; D gene: TRBD2; CDR3 protein: CASSSLAGEDTDTQYF
clone size: .; V gene: TRBV20-1; D gene: TRBD1; CDR3 protein: CSARTGTGGNIQYF
clone size: .; V gene: TRBV20-1; D gene: .; CDR3 protein: CSAQTILAKNIQYF
clone size: .; V gene: TRBV7-9; D gene: .; CDR3 protein: CASSLGGQPNTEAFF
clone size: few; V gene: TRBV2; D gene: .; CDR3 protein: CASNPANEGYTF
clone size: many; V gene: TRBV11-2; D gene: .; CDR3 protein: CASSLRVTYNEQFF
clone size: few; V gene: TRBV4-2; D gene: .; CDR3 protein: CASSQDGDTYNEQFF
clone size: .; V gene: TRBV29-1; D gene: TRBD1; CDR3 protein: CSVGRDSDYGYTF
clone size: few; V gene: TRBV15; D gene: TRBD1; CDR3 protein: CATSRDLGQGEAYNSPLHF
clone size: many; V gene: TRBV29-1; D gene: TRBD2; CDR3 protein: CSVLPSGGETTTGELFF
clone size: few; V gene: TRBV9; D gene: TRBD2; CDR3 protein: CASSDLAGRGTDTQYF
clone size: .; V gene: TRBV3-1; D gene: TRBD1; CDR3 protein: CASSHPGTVSYGYTF
clone size: few; V gene: TRBV6-2/TRBV6-3; D gene: .; CDR3 protein: CASSYSVGEAFF
clone size: .; V gene: TRBV7-2; D gene: .; CDR3 protein: CASSLLGVEAFF
clone size: .; V gene: TRBV19; D gene: .; CDR3 protein: CASSIGARELFF
clone size: .; V gene: TRBV7-2; D gene: TRBD1; CDR3 protein: CASSFLDRVVGAFF
clone size: few; V gene: TRBV6-1; D gene: .; CDR3 protein: CASEGGRSRGPQHF
clone size: few; V gene: TRBV20-1; D gene: TRBD2; CDR3 protein: CSARDPGLAGGSDTQYF
clone size: few; V gene: TRBV15; D gene: .; CDR3 protein: CATSRDRSPQETQYF
clone size: .; V gene: TRBV4-1; D gene: TRBD2; CDR3 protein: CASSQDRGSTGELFF
clone size: few; V gene: TRBV18; D gene: .; CDR3 protein: CASSPLNGDYEQYF
clone size: many; V gene: TRBV6-2/TRBV6-3; D gene: .; CDR3 protein: CASTTVPFSQPQHF
clone size: few; V gene: TRBV27; D gene: .; CDR3 protein: CASSPLDQETQYF
clone size: .; V gene: TRBV12-3/TRBV12-4; D gene: .; CDR3 protein: CASSFMLTEAFF
clone size: few; V gene: TRBV12-3/TRBV12-4; D gene: .; CDR3 protein: CASSFSQGASPLHF
clone size: .; V gene: TRBV27; D gene: .; CDR3 protein: CASSLLGVNYSPLHF
clone size: few; V gene: TRBV5-4; D gene: .; CDR3 protein: CASSSAQGGETQYF
clone size: few; V gene: TRBV24-1; D gene: TRBD1; CDR3 protein: CATSDSRTGNSHNEQFF
clone size: .; V gene: TRBV5-1; D gene: TRBD2; CDR3 protein: CASSLVLAGGAWDEQFF
clone size: .; V gene: TRBV25-1; D gene: .; CDR3 protein: CASMVGNTEAFF
clone size: .; V gene: TRBV6-2/TRBV6-3; D gene: .; CDR3 protein: CASSYLGGYEQYF
clone size: .; V gene: TRBV14; D gene: .; CDR3 protein: CASSQVGGPDTQYF
clone size: few; V gene: TRBV10-3; D gene: .; CDR3 protein: CAISEYPGAEDTQYF
clone size: .; V gene: TRBV5-4; D gene: .; CDR3 protein: CASSSPDSMGAFF
clone size: many; V gene: TRBV4-1; D gene: .; CDR3 protein: CASSEDSDLFEAFF
clone size: few; V gene: TRBV24-1; D gene: .; CDR3 protein: CATSDWGGRGTGGQETQYF
clone size: few; V gene: TRBV11-2; D gene: .; CDR3 protein: CASSFSAGTTDTQYF
clone size: many; V gene: TRBV11-2; D gene: .; CDR3 protein: CASSPALAEKLFF
clone size: many; V gene: TRBV29-1; D gene: .; CDR3 protein: CSVRPSSYGYTF
clone size: .; V gene: TRBV27; D gene: TRBD1; CDR3 protein: CASSSTGAGMNTEAFF
clone size: few; V gene: TRBV12-3/TRBV12-4; D gene: .; CDR3 protein: CASSSSPQYTGELFF
clone size: few; V gene: TRBV5-6; D gene: TRBD2; CDR3 protein: CASSYLAGGLDTQYF
clone size: .; V gene: TRBV21-1; D gene: .; CDR3 protein: CASSKRVVPNTGELFF
clone size: few; V gene: TRBV7-2; D gene: .; CDR3 protein: CASSLVMTGELFF
clone size: few; V gene: TRBV18; D gene: .; CDR3 protein: CASSSGYIRGSGANVLTF
clone size: few; V gene: TRBV10-2; D gene: .; CDR3 protein: CATQGGSDTQYF